What follows are 13 T cell receptor beta chains derived from one specimen sequenced in a study of regulatory T cells in long-lasting Graves disease. Noted time point: persistent/refractory GD, antithyroid drugs over 5 years with positive TRAb. Construction of the TCR library relied on RNA isolated from PBMCs. Construction of TCR beta libraries relied on iRepertoire HTBI primers and on Arm-PCR targeting CDR3 regions. In TCRdb, the multiplex PCR reads were re-called with MiXCR into one record per CDR3 protein. The sample has 420,000 or so distinct CDR3 sequences, 23% seen once; the top ten hold about 26%. The sample was peripheral blood mononuclear cells (PBMCs), taken when the disease was refractory, from a patient treated with antithyroid drugs. Source of these receptors: a female donor with Graves disease.

This clonotype has just a few counts. The chain is built from TRBV9 and TRBJ2-5; no clear D gene. The germline V and J ends were trimmed by 0 bases and 7 bases, with 10 bases remaining between them. Germline V gives CDR1 SGDLS, CDR2 YYNGEE. The CDR3 spans 13 residues. The DNA of the CDR3 is TGTGCCAGCAGCGTAGACACCGGCAGGACCCAGTACTTC. This translates into CASSVDTGRTQYF.

This clonotype was seen at least ten times. V gene TRBV2 combines with J gene TRBJ2-2; TRBD2 aligns across 9 bases. The V and J ends lost 6 bases and 2 bases, in that order; junction bases with no gene match: 4. Germline loops: CDR1 SNHLY, CDR2 FYNNEI. CDR3 length: 15 residues. The CDR3 nucleotides read TGTGCCAGCAGAGCTAGCGGGGTTAACACCGGGGAGCTGTTTTTT. Its translation is CASRASGVNTGELFF.

This clonotype was seen only once. The V call is TRBV29-1, the J call TRBJ1-2; D perhaps matches TRBD1 (5 bases). CDR1 is SQVTM, CDR2 ANQGSEA, per germline. The CDR3 has 15 amino acids. Trimming stripped 6 bases from V and 3 bases from J, with 20 bases between. CDR3 in DNA: TGCAGCGTCCTATCCGGGACGGATGTTTACTATGGCTACACCTTC. It encodes CSVLSGTDVYYGYTF.

V usage is TRBV5-1 and J usage is TRBJ2-7; the match to TRBD1 covers 10 bases. Trimming at V came to 2 bases and at J to 2 bases, leaving 4 bases not matched to a gene. This CDR3 is built from 15 residues. CDR1 and CDR2 from the germline V gene are SGHRS and YFSETQ. CDR3: CASSFMGQGPYEQYF. The CDR3 nucleotides read TGCGCCAGCAGCTTTATGGGACAGGGGCCCTACGAGCAGTACTTC.

The J gene is TRBJ2-1, the V gene TRBV13, with 8 bases fitting TRBD1. V lost 4 bases, J lost 0 bases, and 5 bases stayed unmatched. The CDR3 contains 16 residues. Germline CDR1 and CDR2: PRHDT and FYEKMQ (reference sequence). DNA of the CDR3: TGTGCCAGCAGCTCCCGGGACAGGAGCTCCTACAATGAGCAGTTCTTC. This encodes CASSSRDRSSYNEQFF. Supplemented by reference TRBV13 and TRBJ2-1, the full variable domain reads AAGVIQSPRHLIKEKRETATLKCYPIPRHDTVYWYQQGPGQDPQFLISFYEKMQSDKGSIPDRFSAQQFSDYHSELNMSSLELGDSALYFCASSSRDRSSYNEQFFGPGTRLTVL.

This clonotype was observed a handful of times. The V call is TRBV6-5, the J call TRBJ1-5; unclear D gene. The CDR3 contains 18 residues. Germline V gene lookup returns CDR1 MNHEY and CDR2 SVGAGI. V lost 3 bases and J lost 2, with 20 bases in between. Here the CDR3 reads CASSYFSGLGVGNQPQHF. For the CDR3, the DNA is TGTGCCAGCAGTTATTTCTCTGGCCTCGGGGTGGGCAATCAGCCCCAGCATTTT.

This clonotype was seen at least ten times. The chain uses TRBV7-2 and TRBJ2-5; no reliable D call. CDR1 and CDR2 from the germline V gene are SGHTA and FQGNSA. Between the trimmed V and J ends, which lost 4 bases and 8 bases, there was a span of 17 bases. The length of the CDR3 is 14 residues. Written as DNA, the CDR3 is TGTGCCAGCAGCTGGTCGCTCCCAGTAGGAACCCAGTACTTC. Its translation is CASSWSLPVGTQYF.

As regards this clonotype: A much larger clone differs by one base, so this may be a read error. The V gene is TRBV2, the J gene TRBJ1-4, with 7 nucleotides matching TRBD1. The length of the CDR3 is 16 residues. Trimming at V came to 5 bases and at J to 5 bases, leaving 11 bases not matched to a gene. Germline lookup yields CDR1 SNHLY and CDR2 FYNNEI. CDR3 DNA sequence: TGTGCCAGCAGTCCGGGACAGAGTACGGGGAATGAAAAACTGTTTTTT. Amino acid sequence: CASSPGQSTGNEKLFF.

This clonotype has more than one count but fewer than ten. The chain links TRBV7-2 to TRBJ2-7; D is possibly TRBD1 (5 bases). CDR3 size: 14 residues. Germline-derived CDR1 and CDR2 are SGHTA and FQGNSA. V was shortened by 0 bases and J by 2 bases, with 8 bases between the two germline ends. The CDR3 loop reads CASSLASGPYEQYF. In DNA form, the CDR3 reads TGTGCCAGCAGCTTAGCTTCAGGGCCCTACGAGCAGTACTTC. Supplemented by reference TRBV7-2 and TRBJ2-7, the full variable domain reads GAGVSQSPSNKVTEKGKDVELRCDPISGHTALYWYRQSLGQGLEFLIYFQGNSAPDKSGLPSDRFSAERTGGSVSTLTIQRTQQEDSAVYLCASSLASGPYEQYFGPGTRLTVT.

The sample holds many counts of this clonotype. V and J are TRBV10-3 and TRBJ1-1; TRBD1 aligns across 7 bases. This CDR3 has 11 amino acids. V shed 6 bases and J 7 bases; nucleotides not matched to a gene: 2. CDR1 and CDR2 (germline): ENHRY, SYGVKD. CDR3 protein: CAIRRDSEAFF. In DNA, the CDR3 is TGTGCCATCAGGAGGGACAGTGAAGCTTTCTTT.

This clonotype showed up many times. The chain uses TRBV2 and TRBJ2-7; D remains unclear. Trimming took off 5 bases at V and 3 bases at J, with 14 bases between the two ends. The CDR3 length is 14 residues. Germline CDR1 reads SNHLY; CDR2 reads FYNNEI. DNA of the CDR3: TGTGCCAGCAGTCAGACCTTCGGAAACTACGAGCAGTACTTC. Translation: CASSQTFGNYEQYF.

This clonotype has a count of ten or more. The rearrangement links TRBV12-3 or TRBV12-4 to TRBJ2-7; weak D call: TRBD2 (5 bases). The CDR3 is 16 residues long. Trimming left V 3 bases short and J 4 bases short, with 19 bases between. The DNA of the CDR3 is TGTGCCAGCAGTTTTAGGGTGAGGGCTAATGGATACGAGCAGTACTTC. Protein product: CASSFRVRANGYEQYF.

This chain joins TRBV19 and TRBJ2-1; 10 bases align to TRBD2. Per germline, CDR1 LNHDA and CDR2 SQIVND (reference sequence). V dropped 3 bases and J dropped 6; count of bases not matched to a gene: 11. The CDR3 is 17 residues long. The CDR3 DNA reads as TGTGCCAGTAGTATGTATGAGGGGAGCGGGAGGGGCAATGAGCAGTTCTTC. This translates into CASSMYEGSGRGNEQFF.